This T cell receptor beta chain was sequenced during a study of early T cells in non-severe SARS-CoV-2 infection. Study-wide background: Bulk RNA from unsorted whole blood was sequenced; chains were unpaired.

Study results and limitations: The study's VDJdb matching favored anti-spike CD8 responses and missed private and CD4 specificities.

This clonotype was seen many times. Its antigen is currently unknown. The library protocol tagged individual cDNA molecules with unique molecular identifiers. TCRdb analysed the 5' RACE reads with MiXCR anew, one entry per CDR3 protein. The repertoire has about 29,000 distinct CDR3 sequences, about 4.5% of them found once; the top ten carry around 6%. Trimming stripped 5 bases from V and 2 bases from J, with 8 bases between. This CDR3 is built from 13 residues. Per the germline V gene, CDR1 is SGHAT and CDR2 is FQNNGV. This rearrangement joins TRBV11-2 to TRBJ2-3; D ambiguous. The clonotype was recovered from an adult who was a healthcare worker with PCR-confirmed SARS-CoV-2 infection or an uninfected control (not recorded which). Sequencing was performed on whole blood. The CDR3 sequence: CASSPRPTDTQYF. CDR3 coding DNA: TGTGCCAGCAGCCCCCGACCCACAGATACGCAGTATTTT.